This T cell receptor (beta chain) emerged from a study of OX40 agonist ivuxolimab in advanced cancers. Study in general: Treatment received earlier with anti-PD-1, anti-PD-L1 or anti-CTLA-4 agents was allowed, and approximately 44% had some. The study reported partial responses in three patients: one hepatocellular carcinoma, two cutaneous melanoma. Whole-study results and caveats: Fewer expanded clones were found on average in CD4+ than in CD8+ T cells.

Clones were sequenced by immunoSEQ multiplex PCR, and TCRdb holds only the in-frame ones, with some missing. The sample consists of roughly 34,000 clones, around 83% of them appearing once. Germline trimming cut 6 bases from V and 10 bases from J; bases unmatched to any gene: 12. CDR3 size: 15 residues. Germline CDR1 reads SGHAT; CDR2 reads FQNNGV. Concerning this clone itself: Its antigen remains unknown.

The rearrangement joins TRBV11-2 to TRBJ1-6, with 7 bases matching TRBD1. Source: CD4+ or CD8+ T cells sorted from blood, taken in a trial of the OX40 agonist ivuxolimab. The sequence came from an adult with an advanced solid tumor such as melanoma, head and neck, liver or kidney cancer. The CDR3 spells CASSAGQRRSSPLHF. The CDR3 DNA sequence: TGTGCCAGCAGTGCGGGACAGAGGCGTTCCTCACCCCTCCACTTT. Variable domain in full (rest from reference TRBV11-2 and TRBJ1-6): EAGVAQSPRYKIIEKRQSVAFWCNPISGHATLYWYQQILGQGPKLLIQFQNNGVVDDSQLPKDRFSAERLKGVDSTLKIQPAKLEDSAVYLCASSAGQRRSSPLHFGNGTRLTVT.